This entry is about one TCR beta chain. The target antigen is unknown. The data are from a study of blood T cells in healthy people across ages. Germline CDR1 and CDR2: SGHVS and FQNEAQ. The CDR3 extends over 17 amino acids. The ends were cut back, 0 bases at V and 1 base at J, with 13 bases in the middle. Study-level results: Both naive CD4+ cell counts and diversity were greater in long-lived donors than in aged donors. Significant beta diversity loss was already apparent by age approximately 37, declining roughly linearly.

Sample-barcoded 5' priming and a J-beta primer mix drove a second PCR of 7 to 11 cycles. Each CDR3 protein gets one entry after TCRdb re-called the 5' RACE reads with MiXCR. The table includes about a million distinct CDR3 sequences, roughly 51% detected once. RNA extraction gave at least 5 micrograms of total RNA per sample. Sequences were obtained from blood. This TCR came from a woman in her sixties or seventies in good health. This chain links TRBV7-8 with TRBJ2-1; D tentatively reads TRBD1 or TRBD2 (5 bases each). CDR3 sequence (DNA): TGTGCCAGCAGCTTAGCTTTTGGGGGTGGATCCTACAATGAGCAGTTCTTC. This codes for CASSLAFGGGSYNEQFF. Full variable domain (missing parts from reference TRBV7-8 and TRBJ2-1): GAGVSQSPRYKVAKRGQDVALRCDPISGHVSLFWYQQALGQGPEFLTYFQNEAQLDKSGLPSDRFFAERPEGSVSTLKIQRTQQEDSAVYLCASSLAFGGGSYNEQFFGPGTRLTVL.